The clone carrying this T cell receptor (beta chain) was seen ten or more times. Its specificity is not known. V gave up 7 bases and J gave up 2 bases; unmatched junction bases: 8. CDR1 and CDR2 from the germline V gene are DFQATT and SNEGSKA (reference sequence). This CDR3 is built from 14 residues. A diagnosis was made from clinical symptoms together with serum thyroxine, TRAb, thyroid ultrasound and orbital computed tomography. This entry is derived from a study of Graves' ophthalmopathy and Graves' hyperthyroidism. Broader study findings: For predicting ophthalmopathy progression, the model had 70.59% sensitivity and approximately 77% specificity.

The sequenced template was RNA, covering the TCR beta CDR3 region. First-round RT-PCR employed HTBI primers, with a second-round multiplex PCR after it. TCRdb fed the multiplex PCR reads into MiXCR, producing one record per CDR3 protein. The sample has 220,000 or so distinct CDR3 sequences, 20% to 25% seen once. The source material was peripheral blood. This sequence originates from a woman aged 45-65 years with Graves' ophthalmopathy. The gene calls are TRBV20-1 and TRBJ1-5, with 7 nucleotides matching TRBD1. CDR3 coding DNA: TGCAGTGGACAGGGACTTTCGGGCAATCAGCCCCAGCATTTT. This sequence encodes CSGQGLSGNQPQHF.